The 3 T cell receptor beta chains below come from one sample, sequenced in a study of vaccination effects on CD4 cells after COVID-19. The culture ran for roughly 10 days before CD4+ T cells were isolated. PCR-confirmed SARS-CoV-2 infection occurred in the person between March and December 2020. The participants, recipients of two vaccine doses, got either BNT162b2 or mRNA-1273. Antigen specificity for these receptors is unknown. Using immunoSEQ multiplex PCR, the repertoire was profiled, and TCRdb retains in-frame clones only, with some absent. The sample contains roughly 46,000 clones, over 60% of which appear only once. Sample: CD4+ T cells from PBMCs cultured without peptide, taken after COVID-19 vaccination. The receptors originated from a human donor who had a prior SARS-CoV-2 infection.

The CDR3 protein is CASSQLLGSPGELFF. CDR3 nucleotide sequence: TGCGCCAGCAGCCAATTATTAGGCTCGCCCGGGGAGCTGTTTTTT. The chain joins TRBV4-3 to TRBJ2-2; D is uncertain. The CDR3 is made up of 15 amino acids. Trimming cost V 2 bases and J 6 bases, with 13 bases left between them. Germline CDR1 is LGHNA and CDR2 is YSLEER.

The chain has TRBV7-6 and TRBJ2-1; 8 bases map to TRBD1. J gave up 0 bases and V 2 bases, and 9 bases lay outside the gene matches. The CDR3 is made up of 18 amino acids. Germline V gives CDR1 SGHVS, CDR2 FNYEAQ. The CDR3 sequence: CASSLKTQGANSYNEQFF. CDR3 DNA sequence: TGTGCCAGCAGCTTAAAAACCCAGGGGGCCAACTCCTACAATGAGCAGTTCTTC. The whole variable domain, remainder taken from reference TRBV7-6 and TRBJ2-1, is GAGVSQSPRYKVTKRGQDVALRCDPISGHVSLYWYRQALGQGPEFLTYFNYEAQQDKSGLPNDRFSAERPEGSISTLTIQRTEQRDSAMYRCASSLKTQGANSYNEQFFGPGTRLTVL.

The chain uses TRBV3-1 (or the pseudogene TRBV3-2) and TRBJ2-5; TRBD2 is a possible D gene (7 bases). From germline, CDR1 is LGHDT and CDR2 YNNKEL (reference sequence). This CDR3 is 17 amino acids long. The V end lost 0 bases, the J end lost 5 bases, and 19 bases lay between the germline ends. The CDR3 spells CASSQDRGGGVWETQYF. In DNA form, the CDR3 reads TGTGCCAGCAGCCAAGATAGGGGGGGTGGAGTATGGGAGACCCAGTACTTC.